The clone carrying this T cell receptor (beta chain) was recorded only once. This record belongs to a study of blood T cell repertoires in COVID-19. Study-wide context: The United States, Italy and Spain were the sources of the acute and convalescent COVID-19 samples.

Study processing details: Scientists estimated how many nucleated cells there were by amplifying reference gene primers. Sequencing used immunoSEQ multiplex PCR; TCRdb keeps in-frame clones, though not all of them. That table furnishes V, J and clone size, whereas the DNA furnished D and trimming. In the table there are 490,000 or so clones, approximately 90% of which are singletons. V gave up 5 bases and J gave up 7 bases; unmatched junction bases: 4. CDR1 is ENHRY, CDR2 SYGVKD, per germline. The CDR3 is made up of 14 amino acids. The rearrangement joins TRBV10-3 to TRBJ2-1; 11 bases agree with TRBD1. The source material was PBMCs or T cells enriched from blood (not recorded which). This TCR derives from a woman aged 60-75 years who had recovered from COVID-19. CDR3 sequence reads: CAISFGQGANEQFF. CDR3 coding DNA: TGTGCCATCAGTTTCGGACAGGGGGCAAATGAGCAGTTCTTC.